These 13 T cell receptor beta chains came from one sample sequenced in a study of human T cells and chemical hapten exposure. A single record per CDR3 protein comes from TCRdb applying MiXCR to the RACE reads. This table holds approximately 340,000 distinct CDR3 sequences, 5.5% to 8% found once. The time point denotes: patch test 1, 2 weeks after DPC sensitization. Treatment here: therapeutic diphenylcyclopropenone sensitization with weekly scalp DPC. The sequenced sample was whole blood, obtained in connection with sensitization to the hapten diphenylcyclopropenone (DPC). These receptors were obtained from a woman aged 18-29 years with alopecia areata. Some clones in this sample may be carry-over from other donors' samples.

The chain is built from TRBV6-2 or TRBV6-3 and TRBJ2-7; 7 bases align to TRBD1. Germline V gene lookup returns CDR1 MNHEY and CDR2 SVGEGT. The CDR3 is 14 residues long. The J segment lost 3 bases and the V segment lost 6 bases, leaving 8 bases of the junction unmatched. The CDR3, as DNA: TGTGCCAGCAGATCAGGGGGATTAGACTACGAGCAGTACTTC. Translated, it gives CASRSGGLDYEQYF.

This clonotype was counted between two and nine times. The V and J genes are TRBV6-5 and TRBJ1-1; no definite D call. V dropped 0 bases and J dropped 1 base, with 9 bases sitting between them. This CDR3 has 15 residues. Germline V gene data show CDR1 as MNHEY and CDR2 as SVGAGI. The CDR3 sequence: CASSYSRRTNTEAFF. Here the CDR3 DNA reads TGTGCCAGCAGTTACTCGCGCAGGACGAACACTGAAGCTTTCTTT.

The chain recombines TRBV20-1 with TRBJ2-1; TRBD2 aligns across 15 bases. J gave up 7 bases and V 5 bases, and 12 bases lay outside the gene matches. Germline loops: CDR1 DFQATT, CDR2 SNEGSKA (reference sequence). This CDR3 is 17 amino acids long. CDR3 nucleotides: TGCAGTGCTGGGACTAGCGGGGGGCCTCTTATCCTGAATGAGCAGTTCTTC. It yields the protein CSAGTSGGPLILNEQFF.

This clonotype turned up a few times. The chain recombines TRBV10-1 with TRBJ1-4; TRBD1 matches at 8 bases. CDR1 is WNHNN and CDR2 is SYGVQD in the germline V gene (reference sequence). Trimming removed 3 bases from V and 4 bases from J; junction bases left unmatched: 4. CDR3 length: 15 amino acids. CDR3 residues: CASSELDRGNEKLFF. The CDR3 region has the DNA TGCGCCAGCAGTGAACTCGACAGGGGTAATGAAAAACTGTTTTTT.

This clonotype was seen a few times. The rearrangement joins TRBV6-2 or TRBV6-3 to TRBJ1-5; D gene uncertain. This CDR3 comprises 14 residues. Trimming removed 6 bases from V and 0 bases from J, with 9 bases in between. Germline V gene sequence: CDR1 MNHEY, CDR2 SVGEGT. DNA of the CDR3: TGTGCCAGCAGCCCGGACCATAGCAATCAGCCCCAGCATTTT. Protein product: CASSPDHSNQPQHF.

This sequence joins TRBV18 and TRBJ1-5; the D gene is possibly TRBD1 (6 bases). Per germline, CDR1 KGHSH and CDR2 LQKENI. The CDR3 extends over 14 amino acids. Trimming stripped 2 bases from V and 7 bases from J, with 12 bases between. As DNA, the CDR3 is TGTGCCAGCTCACCAGGGACAAAGTCACAGCCCCAGCATTTT. It codes for CASSPGTKSQPQHF.

V is TRBV20-1 and J is TRBJ2-7; 9 bases are shared with TRBD1. The ends lost 6 bases at V and 3 bases at J; junction bases unmatched: 6. This CDR3 has 13 amino acids. Germline V lookup: CDR1 DFQATT, CDR2 SNEGSKA (reference sequence). The CDR3 sequence: CSAPGQGYYEQYF. CDR3 DNA: TGCAGTGCCCCGGGACAGGGCTACTACGAGCAGTACTTC.

There are many counts of this clonotype. The chain carries TRBV5-5 and TRBJ1-5, with 11 positions matching TRBD1. The V segment lost 0 bases and the J segment 4 bases; nucleotides outside the gene matches: 3. The germline V gene has CDR1 SGHKS and CDR2 YYEKEE (reference sequence). This CDR3 is built from 16 residues. CDR3 sequence: CASSLGTGGRNQPQHF. The CDR3 DNA follows: TGTGCCAGCAGCTTGGGGACAGGGGGCCGAAATCAGCCCCAGCATTTT. Based on the CDR3 plus reference TRBV5-5 and TRBJ1-5, the full variable domain is DAGVTQSPTHLIKTRGQQVTLRCSPISGHKSVSWYQQVLGQGPQFIFQYYEKEERGRGNFPDRFSARQFPNYSSELNVNALLLGDSALYLCASSLGTGGRNQPQHFGDGTRLSIL.

The sample holds many counts of this clonotype. The CDR3 nucleotides read TGTGCCAGCAGTAGCGATAGCAATCAGCCCCAGCATTTT. As protein: CASSSDSNQPQHF. The rearrangement joins TRBV12-3 or TRBV12-4 to TRBJ1-5; D is unclear. The CDR3 totals 13 residues. V was cut by 5 bases and J by 0 bases, with 5 bases left in between.

The rearrangement links TRBV20-1 to TRBJ2-7; tentatively, D is TRBD1 (6 bases). Germline values: CDR1 DFQATT, CDR2 SNEGSKA (reference sequence). Deletions cut 6 bases from V and 2 bases from J, with 17 bases between. The CDR3 is 14 residues long. The CDR3 protein is CSALDRLTTYEQYF. The CDR3 DNA is TGCAGTGCGCTTGACAGGCTGACGACCTACGAGCAGTACTTC.

This clonotype occurred many times. The V and J genes are TRBV7-3 and TRBJ2-1; 8 bases line up with TRBD2. Germline V lookup: CDR1 SGHTA, CDR2 FQGTGA. The CDR3 is made up of 15 amino acids. After removal of 4 bases from V and 8 bases from J, the junction contained 10 bases not matched to a gene. In nucleotides, the CDR3 is TGTGCCAGCAGCTCCTTGGCGGGGGGCCCCCATGAGCAGTTCTTC. This encodes CASSSLAGGPHEQFF. The whole variable domain, remainder taken from reference TRBV7-3 and TRBJ2-1, is GAGVSQTPSNKVTEKGKYVELRCDPISGHTALYWYRQSLGQGPEFLIYFQGTGAADDSGLPNDRFFAVRPEGSVSTLKIQRTERGDSAVYLCASSSLAGGPHEQFFGPGTRLTVL.

Many counts were recorded for this clonotype. The chain carries TRBV5-1 and TRBJ2-1; 13 bases are a match to TRBD2. The CDR3 runs to 21 residues. The trim removed 1 base at V and 1 base at J, leaving 14 bases unmatched. Germline V gives CDR1 SGHRS, CDR2 YFSETQ. DNA for the CDR3: TGCGCCAGCAGCTTGCGATCGAGACTAGCGGGGGGCGCGGGGTCCTACAATGAGCAGTTCTTC. This gives the protein CASSLRSRLAGGAGSYNEQFF.

This clonotype was seen many times. V is TRBV7-8 and J is TRBJ1-1; TRBD1 matches 7 bases. This CDR3 contains 17 residues. Trimming removed 4 bases from V and 0 bases from J; junction bases left unmatched: 11. CDR1 SGHVS and CDR2 FQNEAQ come from the germline V gene. The CDR3 DNA sequence: TGTGCCAGCAGCTCCCGGGGGGCAGGGGGGATGAACACTGAAGCTTTCTTT. It specifies CASSSRGAGGMNTEAFF. Based on the CDR3 plus reference TRBV7-8 and TRBJ1-1, the full variable domain is GAGVSQSPRYKVAKRGQDVALRCDPISGHVSLFWYQQALGQGPEFLTYFQNEAQLDKSGLPSDRFFAERPEGSVSTLKIQRTQQEDSAVYLCASSSRGAGGMNTEAFFGQGTRLTVV.